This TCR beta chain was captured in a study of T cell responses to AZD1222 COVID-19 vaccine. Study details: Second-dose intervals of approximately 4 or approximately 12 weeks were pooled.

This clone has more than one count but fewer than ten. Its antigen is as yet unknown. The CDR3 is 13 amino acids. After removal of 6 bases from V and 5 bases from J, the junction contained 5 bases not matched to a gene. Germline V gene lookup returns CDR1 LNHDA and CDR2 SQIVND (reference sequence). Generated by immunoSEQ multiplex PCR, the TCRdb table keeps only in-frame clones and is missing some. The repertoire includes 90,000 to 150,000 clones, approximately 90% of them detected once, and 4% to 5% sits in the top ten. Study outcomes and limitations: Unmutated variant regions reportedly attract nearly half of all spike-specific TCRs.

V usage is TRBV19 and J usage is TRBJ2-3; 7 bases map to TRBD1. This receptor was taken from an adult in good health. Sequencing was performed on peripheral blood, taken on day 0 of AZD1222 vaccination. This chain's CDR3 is CASRGQLQDTQYF. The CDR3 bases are TGTGCCAGTAGGGGACAGCTTCAAGATACGCAGTATTTT. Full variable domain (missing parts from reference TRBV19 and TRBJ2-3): DGGITQSPKYLFRKEGQNVTLSCEQNLNHDAMYWYRQDPGQGLRLIYYSQIVNDFQKGDIAEGYSVSREKKESFPLTVTSAQKNPTAFYLCASRGQLQDTQYFGPGTRLTVL.